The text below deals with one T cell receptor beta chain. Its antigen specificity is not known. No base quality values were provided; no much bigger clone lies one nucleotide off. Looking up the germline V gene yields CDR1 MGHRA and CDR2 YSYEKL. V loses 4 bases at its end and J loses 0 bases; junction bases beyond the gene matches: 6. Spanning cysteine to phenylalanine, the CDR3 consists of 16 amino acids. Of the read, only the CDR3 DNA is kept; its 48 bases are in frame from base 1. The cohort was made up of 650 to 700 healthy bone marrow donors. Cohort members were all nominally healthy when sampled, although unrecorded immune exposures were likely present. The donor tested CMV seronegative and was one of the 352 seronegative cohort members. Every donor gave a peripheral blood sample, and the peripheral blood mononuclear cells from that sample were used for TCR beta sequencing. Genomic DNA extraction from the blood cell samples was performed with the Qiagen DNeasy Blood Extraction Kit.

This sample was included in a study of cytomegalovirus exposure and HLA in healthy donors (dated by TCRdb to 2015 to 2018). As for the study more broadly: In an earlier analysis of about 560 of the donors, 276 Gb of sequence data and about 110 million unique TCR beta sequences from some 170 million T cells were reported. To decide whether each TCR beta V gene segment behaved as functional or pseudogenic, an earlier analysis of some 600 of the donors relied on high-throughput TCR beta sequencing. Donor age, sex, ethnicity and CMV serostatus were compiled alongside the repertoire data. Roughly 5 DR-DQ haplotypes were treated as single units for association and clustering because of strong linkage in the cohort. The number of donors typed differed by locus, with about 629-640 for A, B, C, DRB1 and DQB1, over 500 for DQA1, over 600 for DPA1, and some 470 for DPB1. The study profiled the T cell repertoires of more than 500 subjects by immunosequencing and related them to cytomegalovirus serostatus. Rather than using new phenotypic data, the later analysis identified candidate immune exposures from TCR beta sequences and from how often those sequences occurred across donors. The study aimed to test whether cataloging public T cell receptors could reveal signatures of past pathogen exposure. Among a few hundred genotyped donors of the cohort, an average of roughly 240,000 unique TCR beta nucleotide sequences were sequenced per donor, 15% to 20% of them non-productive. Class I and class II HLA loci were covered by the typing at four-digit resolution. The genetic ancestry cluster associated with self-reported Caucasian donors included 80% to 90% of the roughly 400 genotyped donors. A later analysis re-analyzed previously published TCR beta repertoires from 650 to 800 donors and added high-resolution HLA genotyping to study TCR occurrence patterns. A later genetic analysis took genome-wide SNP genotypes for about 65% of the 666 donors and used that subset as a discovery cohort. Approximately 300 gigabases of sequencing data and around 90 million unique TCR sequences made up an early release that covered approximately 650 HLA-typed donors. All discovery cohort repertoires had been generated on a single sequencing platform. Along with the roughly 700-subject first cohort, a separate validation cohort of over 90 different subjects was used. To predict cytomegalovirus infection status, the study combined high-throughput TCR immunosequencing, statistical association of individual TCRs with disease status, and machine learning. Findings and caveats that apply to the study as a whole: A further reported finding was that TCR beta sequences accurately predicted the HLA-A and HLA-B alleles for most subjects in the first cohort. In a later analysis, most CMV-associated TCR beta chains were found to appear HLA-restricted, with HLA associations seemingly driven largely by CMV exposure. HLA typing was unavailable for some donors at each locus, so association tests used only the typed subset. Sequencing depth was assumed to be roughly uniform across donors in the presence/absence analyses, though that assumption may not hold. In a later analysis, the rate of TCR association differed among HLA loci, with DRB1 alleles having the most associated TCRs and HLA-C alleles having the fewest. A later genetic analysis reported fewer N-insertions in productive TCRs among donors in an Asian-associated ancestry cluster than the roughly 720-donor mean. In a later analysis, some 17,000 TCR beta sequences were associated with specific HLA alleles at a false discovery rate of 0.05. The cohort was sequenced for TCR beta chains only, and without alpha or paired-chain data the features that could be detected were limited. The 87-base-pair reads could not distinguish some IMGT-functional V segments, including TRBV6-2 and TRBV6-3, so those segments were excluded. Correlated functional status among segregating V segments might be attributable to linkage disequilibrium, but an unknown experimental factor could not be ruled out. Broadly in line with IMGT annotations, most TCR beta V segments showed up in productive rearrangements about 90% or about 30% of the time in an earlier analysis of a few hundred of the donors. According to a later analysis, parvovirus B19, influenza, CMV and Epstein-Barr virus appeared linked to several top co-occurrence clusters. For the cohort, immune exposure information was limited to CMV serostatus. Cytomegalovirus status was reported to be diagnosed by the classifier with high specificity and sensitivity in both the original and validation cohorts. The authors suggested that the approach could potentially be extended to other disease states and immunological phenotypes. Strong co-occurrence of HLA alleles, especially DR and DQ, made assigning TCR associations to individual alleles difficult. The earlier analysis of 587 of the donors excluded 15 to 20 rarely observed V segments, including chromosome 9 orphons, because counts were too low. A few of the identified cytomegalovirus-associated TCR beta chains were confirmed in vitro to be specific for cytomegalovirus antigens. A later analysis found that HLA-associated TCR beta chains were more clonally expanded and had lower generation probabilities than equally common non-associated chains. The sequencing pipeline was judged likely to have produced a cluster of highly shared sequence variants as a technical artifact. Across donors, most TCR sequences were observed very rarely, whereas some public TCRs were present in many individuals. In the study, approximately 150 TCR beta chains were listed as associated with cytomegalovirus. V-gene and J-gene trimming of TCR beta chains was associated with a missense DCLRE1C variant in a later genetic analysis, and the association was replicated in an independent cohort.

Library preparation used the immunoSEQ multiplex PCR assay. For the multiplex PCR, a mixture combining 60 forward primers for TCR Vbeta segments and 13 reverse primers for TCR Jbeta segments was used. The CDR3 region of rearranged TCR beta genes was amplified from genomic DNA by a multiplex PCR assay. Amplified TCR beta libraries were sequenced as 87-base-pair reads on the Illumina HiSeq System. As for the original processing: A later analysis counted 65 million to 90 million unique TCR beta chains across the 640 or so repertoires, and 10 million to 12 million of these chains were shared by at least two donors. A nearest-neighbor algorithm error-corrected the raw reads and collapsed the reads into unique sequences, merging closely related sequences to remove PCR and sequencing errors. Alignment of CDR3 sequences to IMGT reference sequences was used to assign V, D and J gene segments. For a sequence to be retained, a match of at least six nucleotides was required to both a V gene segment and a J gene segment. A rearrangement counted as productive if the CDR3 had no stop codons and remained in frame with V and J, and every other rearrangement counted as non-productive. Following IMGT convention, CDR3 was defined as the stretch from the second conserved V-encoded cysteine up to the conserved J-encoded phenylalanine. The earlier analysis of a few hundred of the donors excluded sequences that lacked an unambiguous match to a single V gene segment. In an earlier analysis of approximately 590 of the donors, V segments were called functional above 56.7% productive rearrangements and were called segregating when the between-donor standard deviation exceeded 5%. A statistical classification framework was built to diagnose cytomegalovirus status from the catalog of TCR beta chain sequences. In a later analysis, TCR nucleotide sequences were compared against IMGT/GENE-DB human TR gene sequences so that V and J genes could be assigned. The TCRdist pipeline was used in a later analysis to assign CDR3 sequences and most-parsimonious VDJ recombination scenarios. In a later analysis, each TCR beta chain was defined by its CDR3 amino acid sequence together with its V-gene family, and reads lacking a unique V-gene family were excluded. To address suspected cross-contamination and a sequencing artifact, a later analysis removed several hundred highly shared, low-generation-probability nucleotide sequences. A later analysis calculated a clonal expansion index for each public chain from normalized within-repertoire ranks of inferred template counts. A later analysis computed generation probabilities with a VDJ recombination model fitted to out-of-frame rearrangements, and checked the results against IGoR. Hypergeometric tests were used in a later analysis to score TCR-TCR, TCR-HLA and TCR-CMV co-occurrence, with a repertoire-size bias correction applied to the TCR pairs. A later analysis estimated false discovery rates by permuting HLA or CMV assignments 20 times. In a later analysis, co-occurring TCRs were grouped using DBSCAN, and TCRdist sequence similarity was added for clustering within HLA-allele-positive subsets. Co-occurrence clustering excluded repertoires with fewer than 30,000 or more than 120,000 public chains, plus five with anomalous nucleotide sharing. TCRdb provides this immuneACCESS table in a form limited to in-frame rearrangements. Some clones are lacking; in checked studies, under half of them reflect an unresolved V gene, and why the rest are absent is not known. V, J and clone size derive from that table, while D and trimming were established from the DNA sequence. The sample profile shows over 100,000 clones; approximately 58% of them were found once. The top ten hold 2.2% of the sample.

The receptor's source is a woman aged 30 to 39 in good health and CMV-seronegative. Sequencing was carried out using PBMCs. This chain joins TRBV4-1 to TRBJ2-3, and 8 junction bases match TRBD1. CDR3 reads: CASSLNRGSSTDTQYF. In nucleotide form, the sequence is TGCGCCAGCAGCCTCAACAGGGGGTCTAGCACAGATACGCAGTATTTT.